This is a list of T cell receptor beta chains from one sample in a study of blood T cell repertoires in COVID-19. This table comes from immunoSEQ multiplex PCR, and its TCRdb copy is limited to in-frame clones, with some not included. The sample consists of roughly 500,000 clones, approximately 85% of them appearing once. The specimen sequenced was peripheral blood. The receptor source for this set is a human donor in a cohort sampled during active COVID-19. Each CDR3 is given with its conserved first and last residue. The order of the fields is CDR3 protein, V gene, clone size. The size field is filled for only some rows; it gives once, few, many or a size class.

CDR3aa: CAWSPGTTRYNEQFF
v_gene: TRBV30
abundance: NA

CDR3aa: CATSREMGRQETYGYTF
v_gene: TRBV15
abundance: NA

CDR3aa: CASSGRTGNQPQHF
v_gene: TRBV19
abundance: NA

CDR3aa: CASSYSGGEKLFF
v_gene: TRBV5-4
abundance: NA

CDR3aa: CAISESGTGGNGYTF
v_gene: TRBV10-3
abundance: NA

CDR3aa: CASTMHREWNTEAFF
v_gene: TRBV19
abundance: NA

CDR3aa: CASSITAGEGETQYF
v_gene: TRBV19
abundance: NA

CDR3aa: CASRGVGQGSQPQHF
v_gene: TRBV28
abundance: NA

CDR3aa: CSVGLGQDFNYGYTF
v_gene: TRBV29-1
abundance: NA

CDR3aa: CASTVNRGSNQPQHF
v_gene: TRBV19
abundance: NA

CDR3aa: CAWKSYEQYF
v_gene: TRBV30
abundance: NA

CDR3aa: CASSQGPGQSYEQYF
v_gene: TRBV4-3
abundance: NA

CDR3aa: CASSPIPGQGVTEAFF
v_gene: TRBV5-5
abundance: NA

CDR3aa: CATSGTRNTEAFF
v_gene: TRBV15
abundance: NA

CDR3aa: CASSQDLGLAGNNEQFF
v_gene: TRBV4-1
abundance: NA

CDR3aa: CASRRDRGRAGELFF
v_gene: TRBV5-8
abundance: NA

CDR3aa: CASSLSRDNEQFF
v_gene: TRBV7-3
abundance: once

CDR3aa: CASSLVGAVPTSYGYTF
v_gene: TRBV7-2
abundance: NA

CDR3aa: CASSPGVSNRGEKLFF
v_gene: TRBV18
abundance: NA

CDR3aa: CASSPRGAGTDTQYF
v_gene: TRBV4-2
abundance: NA

CDR3aa: CASSLGGGDYGYTF
v_gene: TRBV7-8
abundance: NA

CDR3aa: CASSRRLAVYTDTQYF
v_gene: TRBV7-9
abundance: NA

CDR3aa: CASSPRGGRDGYTF
v_gene: TRBV27
abundance: NA

CDR3aa: CASSPQRGYTEAFF
v_gene: TRBV3-1/TRBV3-2
abundance: NA

CDR3aa: CASSLSRGDFFAGNEQFF
v_gene: TRBV7-3
abundance: NA

CDR3aa: CASSLGQGRAEAFF
v_gene: TRBV11-2
abundance: once

CDR3aa: CATSRGLATSSYNEQFF
v_gene: TRBV15
abundance: NA

CDR3aa: CASSLWGQNTEAFF
v_gene: TRBV11-3
abundance: NA

CDR3aa: CASDSGDRGITEAFF
v_gene: TRBV28
abundance: NA

CDR3aa: CASSIGGDTGELFF
v_gene: TRBV9
abundance: NA

CDR3aa: CSVGDSGAQETQYF
v_gene: TRBV29-1
abundance: NA

CDR3aa: CASSRIRAGADGYTF
v_gene: TRBV14
abundance: NA

CDR3aa: CSVVNSGNEQFF
v_gene: TRBV29-1
abundance: NA

CDR3aa: CASSSPWGQGRYEQYF
v_gene: TRBV7-2
abundance: NA

CDR3aa: CASSPRTSADTQYF
v_gene: TRBV19
abundance: NA

CDR3aa: CATQGTGGTAFF
v_gene: TRBV24-1
abundance: NA

CDR3aa: CASSPGRIQETQYF
v_gene: TRBV18
abundance: NA

CDR3aa: CASSQAGTGITGELFF
v_gene: TRBV3-1/TRBV3-2
abundance: NA

CDR3aa: CACPLTGTEYEQYF
v_gene: TRBV30
abundance: NA

CDR3aa: CASSQLPGQGGEKLFF
v_gene: TRBV3-1/TRBV3-2
abundance: NA

CDR3aa: CASRDRQGNTGELFF
v_gene: TRBV6-5
abundance: NA

CDR3aa: CASSLTSGRTDTQYF
v_gene: TRBV7-3
abundance: NA